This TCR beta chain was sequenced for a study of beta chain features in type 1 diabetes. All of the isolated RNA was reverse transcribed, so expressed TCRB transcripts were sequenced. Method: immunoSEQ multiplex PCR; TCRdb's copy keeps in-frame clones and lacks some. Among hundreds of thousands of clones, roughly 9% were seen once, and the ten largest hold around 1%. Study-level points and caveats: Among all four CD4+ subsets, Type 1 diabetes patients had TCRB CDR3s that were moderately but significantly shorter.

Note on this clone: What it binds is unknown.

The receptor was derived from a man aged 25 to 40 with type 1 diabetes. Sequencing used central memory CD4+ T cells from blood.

The CDR3, as DNA: TGTGCCATCAGTTCTGTAGGCAGGAGCTCCTACAATGAGCAGTTCTTC. Translated: CAISSVGRSSYNEQFF. The rearrangement uses TRBV10-3 and TRBJ2-1; D gene unclear. The CDR3 consists of 16 residues. Trimming stripped 5 bases from V and 0 bases from J, with 14 bases between. The V gene's germline CDR1 is ENHRY and CDR2 SYGVKD.